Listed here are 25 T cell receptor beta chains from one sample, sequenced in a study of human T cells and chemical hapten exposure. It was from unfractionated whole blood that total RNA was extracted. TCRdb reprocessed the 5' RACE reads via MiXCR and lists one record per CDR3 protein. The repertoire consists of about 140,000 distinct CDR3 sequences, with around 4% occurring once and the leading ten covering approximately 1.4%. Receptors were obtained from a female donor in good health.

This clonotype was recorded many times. The CDR3 region is CAISESWEVRGQAGELFF. In DNA form, the CDR3 reads TGTGCCATCAGTGAGTCTTGGGAAGTGCGAGGACAGGCAGGGGAGCTGTTTTTT. The chain carries TRBV10-3 and TRBJ2-2; 7 bases agree with TRBD1. CDR1 ENHRY and CDR2 SYGVKD come from the germline V gene. The ends lost 0 bases at V and 8 bases at J; junction bases unmatched: 15. The CDR3 extends over 18 amino acids.

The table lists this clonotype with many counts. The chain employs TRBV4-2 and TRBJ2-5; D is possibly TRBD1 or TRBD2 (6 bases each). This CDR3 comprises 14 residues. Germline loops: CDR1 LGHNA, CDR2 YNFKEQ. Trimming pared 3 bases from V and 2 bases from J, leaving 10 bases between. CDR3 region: CASSQGGLQETQYF. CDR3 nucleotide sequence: TGTGCCAGCAGCCAGGGGGGCTTACAAGAGACCCAGTACTTC.

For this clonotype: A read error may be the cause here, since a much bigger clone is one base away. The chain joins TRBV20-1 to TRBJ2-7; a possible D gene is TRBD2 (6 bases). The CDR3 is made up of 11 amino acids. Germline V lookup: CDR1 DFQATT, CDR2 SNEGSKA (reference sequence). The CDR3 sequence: CRRLDGYEQYF. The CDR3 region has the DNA TGCCGGAGACTAGACGGCTACGAGCAGTACTTC.

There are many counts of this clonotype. The CDR3 is CASSYGTSGGNNEQFF. CDR3 in DNA: TGTGCCAGCAGTTACGGGACTAGCGGGGGGAACAATGAGCAGTTCTTC. The chain employs TRBV6-5 and TRBJ2-1; 15 bases map to TRBD2. The CDR3 is made up of 16 amino acids. Trimming at V came to 2 bases and at J to 5 bases, leaving 1 base not matched to a gene. Germline loops: CDR1 MNHEY, CDR2 SVGAGI.

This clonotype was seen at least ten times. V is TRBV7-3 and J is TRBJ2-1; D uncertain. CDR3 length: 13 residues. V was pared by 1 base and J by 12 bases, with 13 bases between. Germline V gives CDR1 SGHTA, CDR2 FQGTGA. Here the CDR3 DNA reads TGTGCCAGCAGCTTAAGTCACAGTTATAGGCAGTTCTTC. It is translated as CASSLSHSYRQFF.

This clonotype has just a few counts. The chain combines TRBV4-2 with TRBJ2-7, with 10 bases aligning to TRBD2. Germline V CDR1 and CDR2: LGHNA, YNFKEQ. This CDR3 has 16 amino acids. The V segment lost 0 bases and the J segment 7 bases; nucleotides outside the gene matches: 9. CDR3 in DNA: TGTGCCAGCAGCCAAGATCCCAGCGGGGGGGCCGAAGAGCAGTACTTC. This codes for CASSQDPSGGAEEQYF.

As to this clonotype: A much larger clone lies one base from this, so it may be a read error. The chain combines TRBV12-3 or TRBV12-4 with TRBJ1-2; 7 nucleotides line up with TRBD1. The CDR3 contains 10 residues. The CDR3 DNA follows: TGTGCCAGCAGAGGGGTGGACAGGATCTTC. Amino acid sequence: CASRGVDRIF.

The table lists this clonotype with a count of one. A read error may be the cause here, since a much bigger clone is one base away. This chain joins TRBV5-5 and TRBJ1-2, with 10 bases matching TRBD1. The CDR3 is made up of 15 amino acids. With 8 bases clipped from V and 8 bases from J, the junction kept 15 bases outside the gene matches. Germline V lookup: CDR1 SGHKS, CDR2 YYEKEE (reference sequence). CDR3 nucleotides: TGTGCCAGAAGCATTCGACAGGGGGCCCCGGGGGGCTACACCTTC. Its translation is CARSIRQGAPGGYTF.

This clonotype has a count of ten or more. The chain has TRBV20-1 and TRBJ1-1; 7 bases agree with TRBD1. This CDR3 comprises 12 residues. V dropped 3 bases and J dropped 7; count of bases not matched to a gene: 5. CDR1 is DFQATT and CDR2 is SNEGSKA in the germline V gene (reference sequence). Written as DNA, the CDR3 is TGCAGTGCTAGCTGGCAGGGGGGTGAAGCTTTCTTT. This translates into CSASWQGGEAFF.

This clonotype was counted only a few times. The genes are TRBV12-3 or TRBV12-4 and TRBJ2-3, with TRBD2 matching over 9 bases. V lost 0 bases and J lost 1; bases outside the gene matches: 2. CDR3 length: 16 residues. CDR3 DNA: TGTGCCAGCAGTTTAGCAGCGGGGGGAGGCACAGATACGCAGTATTTT. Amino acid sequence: CASSLAAGGGTDTQYF.

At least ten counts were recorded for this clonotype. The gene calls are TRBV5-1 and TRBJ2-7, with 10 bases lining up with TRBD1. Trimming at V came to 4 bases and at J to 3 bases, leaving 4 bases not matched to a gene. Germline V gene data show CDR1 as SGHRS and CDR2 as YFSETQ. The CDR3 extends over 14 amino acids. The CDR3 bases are TGCGCCAGCAGCGCGGGACAGGGGCACTACGAGCAGTACTTC. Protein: CASSAGQGHYEQYF.

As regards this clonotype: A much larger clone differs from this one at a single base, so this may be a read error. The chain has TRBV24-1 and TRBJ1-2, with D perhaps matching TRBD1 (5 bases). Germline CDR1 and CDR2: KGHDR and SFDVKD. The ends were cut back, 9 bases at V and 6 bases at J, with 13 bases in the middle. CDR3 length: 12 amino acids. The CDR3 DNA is TGTGCCACCGCGTCGACAGACGATGGCTACACCTTC. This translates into CATASTDDGYTF.

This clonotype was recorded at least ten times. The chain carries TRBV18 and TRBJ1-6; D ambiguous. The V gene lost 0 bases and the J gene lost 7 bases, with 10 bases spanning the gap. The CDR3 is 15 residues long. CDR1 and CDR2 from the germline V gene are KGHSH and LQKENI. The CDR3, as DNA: TGTGCCAGCTCACCACCCAGCGCGCGGAATTCACCCCTCCACTTT. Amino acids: CASSPPSARNSPLHF.

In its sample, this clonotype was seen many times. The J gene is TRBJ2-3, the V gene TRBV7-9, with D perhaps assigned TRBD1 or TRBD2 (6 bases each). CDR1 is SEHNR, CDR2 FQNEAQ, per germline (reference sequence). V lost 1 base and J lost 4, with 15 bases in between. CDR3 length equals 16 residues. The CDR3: CASSLGRGPVADTQYF. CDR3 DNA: TGTGCCAGCAGCTTAGGCCGGGGGCCGGTGGCAGATACGCAGTATTTT.

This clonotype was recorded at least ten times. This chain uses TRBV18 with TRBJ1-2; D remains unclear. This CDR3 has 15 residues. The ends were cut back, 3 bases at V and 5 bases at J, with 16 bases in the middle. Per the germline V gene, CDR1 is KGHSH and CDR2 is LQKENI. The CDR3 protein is CASSPWTDSQYGYTF. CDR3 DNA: TGTGCCAGCTCACCCTGGACGGACTCACAATATGGCTACACCTTC.

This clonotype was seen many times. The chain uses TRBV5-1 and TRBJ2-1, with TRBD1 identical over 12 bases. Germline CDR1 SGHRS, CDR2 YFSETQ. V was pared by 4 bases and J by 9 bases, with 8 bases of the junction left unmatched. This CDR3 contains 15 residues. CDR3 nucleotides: TGCGCCAGCAGCAGGGACAGGGGGCCGTTGGGTGAGCAGTTCTTC. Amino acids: CASSRDRGPLGEQFF.

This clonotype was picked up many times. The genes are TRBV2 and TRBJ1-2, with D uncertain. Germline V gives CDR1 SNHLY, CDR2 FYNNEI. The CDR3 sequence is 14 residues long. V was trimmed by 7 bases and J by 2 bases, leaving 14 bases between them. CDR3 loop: CASIPGPPNYGYTF. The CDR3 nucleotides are TGTGCCAGCATCCCAGGACCGCCGAACTATGGCTACACCTTC.

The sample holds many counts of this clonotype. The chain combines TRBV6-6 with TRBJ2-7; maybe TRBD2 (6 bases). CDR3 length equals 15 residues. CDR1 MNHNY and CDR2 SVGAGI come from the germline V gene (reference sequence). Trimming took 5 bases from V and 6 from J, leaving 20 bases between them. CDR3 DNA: TGTGCCAGCAGTGTTCTAGGGGCGGGGTATCGCGAGCAGTACTTC. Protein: CASSVLGAGYREQYF.

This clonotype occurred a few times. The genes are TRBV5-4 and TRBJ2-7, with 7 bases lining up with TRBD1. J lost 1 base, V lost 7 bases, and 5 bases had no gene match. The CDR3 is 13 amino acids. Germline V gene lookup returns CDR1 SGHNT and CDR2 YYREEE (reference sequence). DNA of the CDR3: TGTGCCAGCGGCAAACAGGGGTCCTACGAGCAGTACTTC. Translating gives CASGKQGSYEQYF. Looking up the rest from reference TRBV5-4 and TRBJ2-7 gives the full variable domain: ETGVTQSPTHLIKTRGQQVTLRCSSQSGHNTVSWYQQALGQGPQFIFQYYREEENGRGNFPPRFSGLQFPNYSSELNVNALELDDSALYLCASGKQGSYEQYFGPGTRLTVT.

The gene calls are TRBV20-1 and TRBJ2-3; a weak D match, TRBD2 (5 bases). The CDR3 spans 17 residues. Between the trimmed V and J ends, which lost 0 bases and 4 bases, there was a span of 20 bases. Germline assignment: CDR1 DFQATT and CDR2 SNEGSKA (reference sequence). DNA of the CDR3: TGCAGTGCTAGAGATCCGTTGGCTAGCATTTTGGCAGATACGCAGTATTTT. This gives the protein CSARDPLASILADTQYF.

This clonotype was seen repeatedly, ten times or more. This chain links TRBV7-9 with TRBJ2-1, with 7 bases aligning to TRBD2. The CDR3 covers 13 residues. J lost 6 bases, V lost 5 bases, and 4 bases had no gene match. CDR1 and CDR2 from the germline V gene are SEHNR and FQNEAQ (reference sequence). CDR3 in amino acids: CASSPAGRNEQFF. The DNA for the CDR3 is TGTGCCAGCAGCCCAGCGGGGCGCAATGAGCAGTTCTTC.

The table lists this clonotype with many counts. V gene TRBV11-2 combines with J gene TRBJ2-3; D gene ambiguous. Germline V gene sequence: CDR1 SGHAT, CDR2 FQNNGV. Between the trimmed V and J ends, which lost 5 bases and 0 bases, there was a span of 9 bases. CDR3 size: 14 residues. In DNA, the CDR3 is TGTGCCAGCAGCCCCACGAGTAGCACAGATACGCAGTATTTT. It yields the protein CASSPTSSTDTQYF. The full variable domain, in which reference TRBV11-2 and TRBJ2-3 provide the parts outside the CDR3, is EAGVAQSPRYKIIEKRQSVAFWCNPISGHATLYWYQQILGQGPKLLIQFQNNGVVDDSQLPKDRFSAERLKGVDSTLKIQPAKLEDSAVYLCASSPTSSTDTQYFGPGTRLTVL.

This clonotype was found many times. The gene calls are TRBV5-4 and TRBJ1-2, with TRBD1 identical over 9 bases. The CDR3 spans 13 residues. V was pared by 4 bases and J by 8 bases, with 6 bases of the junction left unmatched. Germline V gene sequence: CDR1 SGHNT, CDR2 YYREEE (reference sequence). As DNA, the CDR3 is TGTGCCAGCAGCCTGGACAGGGGAAAAGGCTACACCTTC. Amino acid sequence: CASSLDRGKGYTF.

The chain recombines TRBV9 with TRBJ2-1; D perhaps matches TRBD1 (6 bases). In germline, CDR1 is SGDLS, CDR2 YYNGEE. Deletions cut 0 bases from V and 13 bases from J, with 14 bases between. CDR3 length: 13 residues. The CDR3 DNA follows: TGTGCCAGCAGCGTAGAGGTAGGGGGTGAACAGTTCTTC. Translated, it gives CASSVEVGGEQFF. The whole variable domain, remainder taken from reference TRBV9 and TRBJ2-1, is DSGVTQTPKHLITATGQRVTLRCSPRSGDLSVYWYQQSLDQGLQFLIQYYNGEERAKGNILERFSAQQFPDLHSELNLSSLELGDSALYFCASSVEVGGEQFFGPGTRLTVL.

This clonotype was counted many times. CDR3 bases: TGTGCCAGCAGCTTAGGCATTGGTCGCCAAGAGACCCAGTACTTC. It codes for CASSLGIGRQETQYF. V is TRBV7-9 and J is TRBJ2-5; D remains ambiguous. CDR1 is SEHNR, CDR2 FQNEAQ, per germline (reference sequence). This CDR3 spans 15 amino acids. The V and J ends lost 1 base and 1 base respectively, with 10 bases between them.